These T cell receptor beta chains were read from a single sample in a study of CD8 T cells in ankylosing spondylitis. TCRdb re-derived calls from the 5' RACE reads in MiXCR, one entry per CDR3 protein. Altogether roughly 670,000 distinct CDR3 sequences are present, roughly 20% being singletons, with the ten largest covering around a fifth. Input material: blood, either unsorted or a sorted T cell fraction (not recorded which). The origin of the receptors is a male donor with ankylosing spondylitis. The CDR3 runs from the conserved cysteine through the conserved F or W. Fields, in order: V gene, D gene, clone size, J gene, CDR3 protein, CDR3 DNA. D genes are given only for firm matches. Only part of the rows carry a size: once, few, many, or a class if the clone is expanded.

TRBV20-1	.	few	TRBJ2-1	CSARDNLTQYYNEQFF	TGCAGTGCTAGAGATAATTTGACTCAATACTACAATGAGCAGTTCTTC
TRBV3-1	.	few	TRBJ2-7	CASSHYYEQYF	TGTGCCAGCAGCCACTATTACGAGCAGTACTTC
TRBV6-1	TRBD1	.	TRBJ1-2	CASNPRQGFFNYGYTF	TGTGCCAGCAACCCTCGACAGGGATTTTTCAACTATGGCTACACCTTC
TRBV20-1	TRBD1	.	TRBJ2-5	CSARDPKGARETQYF	TGCAGTGCTAGAGATCCAAAGGGGGCAAGGGAGACCCAGTACTTC
TRBV28	TRBD1	few	TRBJ1-2	CASSSRGPGYGYTF	TGTGCCAGCAGTTCCAGGGGGCCCGGCTATGGCTACACCTTC
TRBV4-1	.	few	TRBJ2-5	CASSRQGTQGAETQYF	TGCGCCAGCTCCCGGCAGGGGACACAGGGTGCCGAGACCCAGTACTTC
TRBV5-5	.	few	TRBJ2-1	CASSFSGSTYNEQFF	TGTGCCAGCAGCTTTTCAGGGTCAACTTACAATGAGCAGTTCTTC
TRBV24-1	.	.	TRBJ2-1	CATSDRDTISYNEQFF	TGTGCCACCAGTGATCGGGACACAATCTCCTACAATGAGCAGTTCTTC
TRBV4-1	.	.	TRBJ2-7	CASSQVFSEPYEQYF	TGCGCCAGCAGCCAAGTATTTTCAGAACCCTACGAGCAGTACTTC
TRBV12-3/TRBV12-4	TRBD1	.	TRBJ1-2	CASSLATGGLEEGYTF	TGTGCCAGCAGTTTAGCGACAGGGGGGCTCGAGGAGGGCTACACCTTC
TRBV29-1	.	.	TRBJ2-1	CSVAPYNEQFF	TGCAGCGTCGCACCTTACAATGAGCAGTTCTTC
TRBV7-9	.	.	TRBJ2-7	CASSLPNTNEQYF	TGTGCCAGCAGCTTGCCTAATACTAACGAGCAGTACTTC
TRBV6-5	.	.	TRBJ2-3	CASSYSTREGTQYF	TGTGCCAGCAGTTACTCGACCAGGGAAGGTACGCAGTATTTT
TRBV10-3	.	.	TRBJ2-7	CAISEWRSDSSEQYF	TGTGCCATCAGTGAGTGGCGGTCGGACTCCTCCGAGCAGTACTTC
TRBV7-2	TRBD2	once	TRBJ2-7	CASSLLAGPAGEQYF	TGTGCCAGCAGCTTACTAGCGGGCCCCGCTGGCGAGCAGTACTTC
TRBV5-1	.	.	TRBJ2-7	CASSMMTVTYEQYF	TGCGCCAGCAGCATGATGACCGTCACCTACGAGCAGTACTTC
TRBV9	TRBD2	.	TRBJ2-6	CASSVAWGGSGANVLTF	TGTGCCAGCAGCGTAGCTTGGGGGGGTTCTGGGGCCAACGTCCTGACTTTC
TRBV6-1	.	few	TRBJ1-3	CASRVRGSGNTIYF	TGTGCCAGCAGGGTCAGGGGATCTGGAAACACCATATATTTT
TRBV12-3/TRBV12-4	.	once	TRBJ1-1	CASSEQAGPRVTEAFF	TGTGCCAGCAGTGAACAGGCCGGTCCGAGGGTCACTGAAGCTTTCTTT
TRBV12-3/TRBV12-4	.	.	TRBJ2-3	CASSPIDPRGTDTQYF	TGTGCCAGCAGTCCAATCGACCCCCGGGGCACAGATACGCAGTATTTT
TRBV18	.	.	TRBJ1-1	CASAPEGVNTEAFF	TGTGCCAGCGCGCCCGAGGGGGTGAACACTGAAGCTTTCTTT
TRBV6-5	.	few	TRBJ1-1	CASSYVREEEEAFF	TGTGCCAGCAGTTACGTGAGGGAGGAGGAGGAAGCTTTCTTT
TRBV29-1	.	few	TRBJ2-1	CSVDSGNEQFF	TGCAGCGTTGACAGCGGGAATGAGCAGTTCTTC
TRBV10-3	TRBD1	many	TRBJ2-5	CAISRDRSQETQYF	TGTGCCATCAGTCGGGACAGGAGTCAAGAGACCCAGTACTTC
TRBV28	.	.	TRBJ2-1	CASSLQAGLYNEQFF	TGTGCCAGCAGTTTACAGGCGGGCCTATACAATGAGCAGTTCTTC
TRBV18	.	.	TRBJ2-6	CASSPPGRSGANVLTF	TGTGCCAGCTCACCACCCGGACGGTCTGGGGCCAACGTCCTGACTTTC
TRBV11-2	.	.	TRBJ2-3	CASSLAVVEDTQYF	TGTGCCAGCAGCTTAGCGGTGGTTGAGGATACGCAGTATTTT
TRBV20-1	.	few	TRBJ2-3	CSALKNNEDTQYF	TGCAGTGCCTTAAAGAATAATGAAGATACGCAGTATTTT
TRBV6-4	.	many	TRBJ2-3	CASSVSSTDTQYF	TGTGCCAGCAGTGTGTCCAGCACAGATACGCAGTATTTT
TRBV21-1	.	.	TRBJ2-7	CVGLQGEDEQYF	TGTGTAGGCCTCCAGGGCGAGGACGAGCAGTACTTC
TRBV5-1	.	.	TRBJ1-6	CASSLAPTGTFNSPLHF	TGCGCCAGCAGCTTGGCTCCAACAGGGACCTTTAATTCACCCCTCCACTTT
TRBV12-3/TRBV12-4	.	.	TRBJ2-1	CASSRPRGEQFF	TGTGCCAGCAGCCGCCCCCGGGGTGAGCAGTTCTTC
TRBV5-1	.	few	TRBJ2-5	CASSKSQGGVETQYF	TGCGCCAGCAGCAAGAGCCAGGGGGGAGTAGAGACCCAGTACTTC
TRBV4-3	.	few	TRBJ2-1	CASSQTSNEQFF	TGCGCCAGCAGCCAGACTAGCAATGAGCAGTTCTTC
TRBV5-1	.	.	TRBJ1-1	CASSLTGRGDTEAFF	TGCGCCAGCAGCTTGACAGGGCGAGGAGACACTGAAGCTTTCTTT
TRBV20-1	.	.	TRBJ2-7	CSADSSYEQYF	TGCAGTGCGGACTCTTCCTACGAGCAGTACTTC
TRBV4-1	.	.	TRBJ1-1	CVSSQGRAENTEAFF	TGCGTCAGCAGCCAAGGTAGGGCGGAGAACACTGAAGCTTTCTTT
TRBV10-1	TRBD1	few	TRBJ2-3	CASSARQGVDTQYF	TGCGCCAGCAGTGCAAGACAGGGGGTCGATACGCAGTATTTT
TRBV12-3/TRBV12-4	.	few	TRBJ2-2	CASRGRVGTTGELFF	TGTGCCAGCAGAGGAAGGGTCGGTACCACCGGGGAGCTGTTTTTT
TRBV12-3/TRBV12-4	TRBD2	many	TRBJ2-2	CASGREGRVGELFF	TGTGCCAGCGGACGGGAGGGGCGCGTCGGGGAGCTGTTTTTT
TRBV7-6	.	few	TRBJ2-1	CASSPPLGVNEQFF	TGTGCCAGCAGCCCCCCCCTTGGGGTAAATGAGCAGTTCTTC
TRBV3-1	TRBD2	.	TRBJ2-1	CASSLTSGIGEQFF	TGTGCCAGCAGCCTCACTAGCGGGATCGGTGAGCAGTTCTTC
TRBV5-1	.	.	TRBJ2-5	CASSPTPLGETQYF	TGCGCCAGCAGCCCGACCCCCCTCGGAGAGACCCAGTACTTC
TRBV7-9	TRBD2	.	TRBJ2-5	CASRARGGETQYF	TGTGCCAGCAGGGCACGGGGGGGGGAGACCCAGTACTTC
TRBV6-1	TRBD2	few	TRBJ2-7	CASSVSGSTDEQYF	TGTGCCAGCAGTGTCAGCGGGAGTACGGACGAGCAGTACTTC
TRBV11-2	TRBD1	.	TRBJ1-1	CASSWGTVEAFF	TGTGCCAGCAGCTGGGGGACAGTTGAAGCTTTCTTT
TRBV5-1	.	once	TRBJ1-1	CASSPRRGRSWNTEAFF	TGCGCCAGCAGCCCCCGGCGGGGGCGGTCCTGGAACACTGAAGCTTTCTTT
TRBV28	TRBD2	few	TRBJ2-2	CASSSGLVLGELFF	TGTGCCAGCAGTTCGGGACTAGTCCTCGGGGAGCTGTTTTTT
TRBV3-1	.	few	TRBJ2-3	CASSPTRTSTDTQYF	TGTGCCAGCAGCCCCACCCGAACTAGCACAGATACGCAGTATTTT
TRBV7-8	TRBD2	.	TRBJ2-3	CASSLAAGTSGTWTDTQYF	TGTGCCAGCAGCTTAGCCGCCGGGACTAGCGGAACCTGGACAGATACGCAGTATTTT
TRBV11-2	TRBD2	few	TRBJ2-7	CASSLGGFPSSYEQYF	TGTGCCAGCAGCCTGGGGGGGTTCCCTTCATCCTACGAGCAGTACTTC